This TCR beta chain was recovered during a study of read filtering for tumor transcriptome and immune sequencing (dated by TCRdb to 2020 to 2021). Broadly, across the study: The cohort had 17 male and approximately 14 female patients with a mean age of roughly 62 years, ranging from roughly 40 to 90. By revised international staging, roughly 8 patients were R-ISS I, under 20 were R-ISS II and roughly 7 were R-ISS III. After DNase treatment, whole-transcriptome libraries were prepared using the TruSeq RNA Access Library Prep Kit. TCR-region mapped reads per sample ranged from about 4 to 10.27 million with IR-seq versus only about 85 to 1273 with RNA-seq. Using the same bone marrow samples, the study ran both targeted immune repertoire sequencing and bulk whole-transcriptome sequencing and then compared the TCR repertoires from each method. One of the main goals was to work out a read-filtering strategy for immune repertoire data, in particular whether clonotypes backed by only a single read should be removed. General study outcomes and caveats: Clonotypes were captured by IR-seq at much higher depth and more reliably than by RNA-seq, and smaller IR-seq throughput was sufficient for identification of most shared clonotypes. The sorted CD138-negative fraction was a mixed bone marrow immune population, not purified T cells. Single-read clonotypes made up around 80% of clonotypes but only roughly 3.6% of total reads in IR-seq, compared with about 77% of clonotypes and under 45% of reads in RNA-seq. When single-read clonotypes were removed, the proportions of shared clonotypes in IR-seq and RNA-seq correlated more strongly.

The CDR3 runs 15 residues from the cysteine to the phenylalanine. The kept DNA is CDR3 alone, 45 bases in frame from the first base. For CDR1 and CDR2, the germline V gene lists SGHTA and FQGNSA. About this clonotype: This clone's antigen is unknown. Given a far larger clone just one base away, this is likely a sequencing read error.

The Immunoverse kit was used to build TCR libraries from around 400 ng RNA, with molecular barcoded adaptors covering alpha/delta and beta/gamma chains. TCR library preparation used the same RNA that was used for transcriptome sequencing. Sequencing of the TCR libraries was done on an Illumina HiSeq 4000 with 2 x 150 cycles. The source study handled its data this way. MiXCR aligned TCR reads to human V, D, J and C references and assembled the aligned reads into CDR3 clonotypes, with quality filtering and error correction included. The tcR package in R was used for analysis of clonotype counts and gene usage diversity. For inspection of raw mapping reads, RNA-seq reads were mapped by STAR aligner version 2.5.3a onto GRCh37 of the human genome. IR-seq fastq files were randomly downsampled with Seqtk 1.3 to test the effect of sequencing depth on detected clonotypes. TCRdb handled the public reads itself, with Q25 trimming in fastp and clone calling in MiXCR, and kept productive beta chains. Every entry covers one CDR3 protein and lists the most common genes and DNA from its rows. The V and J calls and clone size come from TCRdb's table, not from the authors' own analysis. This sample holds some 38,000 distinct CDR3 sequences; 12% were observed only once. About 30% of the sample rests with the top ten.

Bone marrow was sampled from every patient at the time of active disease. Isolation of bone marrow mononuclear cells was performed by Ficoll-Hypaque density gradient centrifugation. Myeloma plasma cells were removed and CD138-negative cells were collected by negative selection after labeling with CD138 magnetic microbeads on a MACS separator. The purity of the isolated cells was checked by flow cytometry with CD138 antibodies on an Attune NxT. TRIzol reagent was used to extract total RNA, which was then quantified with a NanoDrop spectrophotometer. For each patient, paired RNA-seq and IR-seq were run on the CD138-negative bone marrow sample from that patient.

The sample taken for sequencing was a population of CD138-negative cells sorted from bone marrow. The cell subset or site tag for this specimen amounts to: bone marrow mononuclear cells depleted of CD138+ plasma/myeloma cells by negative magnetic selection. Rearrangement joined TRBV7-2 to TRBJ2-7; TRBD2 aligns with 10 central bases. The source of this sequence is a donor aged 40 or older with multiple myeloma. The CDR3 protein sequence reads: CVSSLLAGVSYEQYF. The nucleotide sequence reads as follows: TGTGTCAGCAGCTTGCTAGCGGGGGTCTCCTACGAGCAGTACTTC. Where the CDR3 stops, the reference TRBV7-2 and TRBJ2-7 genes take over; the full variable domain is GAGVSQSPSNKVTEKGKDVELRCDPISGHTALYWYRQSLGQGLEFLIYFQGNSAPDKSGLPSDRFSAERTGGSVSTLTIQRTQQEDSAVYLCVSSLLAGVSYEQYFGPGTRLTVT.